A single T cell receptor (beta chain) is shown here with its context. This sample was included in a study of T-cell reconstitution after alpha-beta-depleted transplantation in children. Unique molecular identifiers were used in preparing the TCRbeta library. TCRdb itself ran the PCR reads through MiXCR, one entry per CDR3 protein. The sample gives around 370,000 distinct CDR3 sequences, around 10% of which show up once; approximately 2.3% is in the top ten. The input for sequencing was PBMCs from the stem cell graft donor, taken from the stem cell graft. This TCR was sampled from a human donor who donated a stem cell graft to a child with acute lymphoblastic leukemia.

The CDR3 sequence: CSAREGRGHMNTEAFF. The DNA of the CDR3 is TGCAGTGCTAGAGAGGGCAGGGGGCATATGAACACTGAAGCTTTCTTT. The genes are TRBV20-1 and TRBJ1-1; 8 positions agree with TRBD1. Per germline, CDR1 DFQATT and CDR2 SNEGSKA (reference sequence). The CDR3 is made up of 16 amino acids. The V segment lost 0 bases and the J segment 0 bases; nucleotides outside the gene matches: 6.